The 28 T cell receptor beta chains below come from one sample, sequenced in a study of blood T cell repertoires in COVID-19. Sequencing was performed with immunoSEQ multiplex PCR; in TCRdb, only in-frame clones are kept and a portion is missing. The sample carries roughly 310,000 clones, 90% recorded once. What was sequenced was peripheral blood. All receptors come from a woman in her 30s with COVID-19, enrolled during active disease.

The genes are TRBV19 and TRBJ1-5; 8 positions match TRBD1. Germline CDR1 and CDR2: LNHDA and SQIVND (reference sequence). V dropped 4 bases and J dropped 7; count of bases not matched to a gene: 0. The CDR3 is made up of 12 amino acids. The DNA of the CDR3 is TGTGCCAGTAGTAGGACAGGGCAGCCCCAGCATTTT. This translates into CASSRTGQPQHF.

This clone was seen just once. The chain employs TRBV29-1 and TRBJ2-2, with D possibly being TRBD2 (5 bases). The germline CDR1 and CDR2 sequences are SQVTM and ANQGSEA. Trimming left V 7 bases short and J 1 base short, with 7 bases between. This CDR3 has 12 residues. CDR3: CSAGGNTGELFF. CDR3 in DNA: TGCAGCGCCGGAGGGAACACCGGGGAGCTGTTTTTT.

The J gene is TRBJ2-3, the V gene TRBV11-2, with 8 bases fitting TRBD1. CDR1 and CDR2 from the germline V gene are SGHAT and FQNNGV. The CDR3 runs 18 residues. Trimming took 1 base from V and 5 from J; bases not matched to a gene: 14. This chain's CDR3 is CASSLARGRLAGKDTQYF. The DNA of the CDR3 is TGTGCCAGCAGCTTAGCCAGGGGGCGCTTGGCGGGCAAAGATACGCAGTATTTT.

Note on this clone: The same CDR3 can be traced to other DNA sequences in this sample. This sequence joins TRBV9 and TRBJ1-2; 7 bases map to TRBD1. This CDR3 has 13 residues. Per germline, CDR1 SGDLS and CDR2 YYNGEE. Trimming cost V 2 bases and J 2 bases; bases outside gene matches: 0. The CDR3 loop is CASSVDRNYGYTF. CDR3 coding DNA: TGTGCCAGCAGCGTGGACAGGAACTATGGCTACACCTTC.

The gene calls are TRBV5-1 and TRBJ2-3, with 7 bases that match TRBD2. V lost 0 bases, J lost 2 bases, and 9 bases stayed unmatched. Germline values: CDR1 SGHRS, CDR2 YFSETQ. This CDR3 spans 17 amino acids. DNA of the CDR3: TGCGCCAGCAGCTTGGTCTTCCAGCGGGGTTACACAGATACGCAGTATTTT. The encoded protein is CASSLVFQRGYTDTQYF.

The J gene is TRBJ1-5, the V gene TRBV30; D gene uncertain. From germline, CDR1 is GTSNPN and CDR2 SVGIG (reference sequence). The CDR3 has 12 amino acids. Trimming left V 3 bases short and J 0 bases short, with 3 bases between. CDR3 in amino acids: CAWSISNQPQHF. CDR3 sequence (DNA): TGTGCCTGGAGCATTAGCAATCAGCCCCAGCATTTT.

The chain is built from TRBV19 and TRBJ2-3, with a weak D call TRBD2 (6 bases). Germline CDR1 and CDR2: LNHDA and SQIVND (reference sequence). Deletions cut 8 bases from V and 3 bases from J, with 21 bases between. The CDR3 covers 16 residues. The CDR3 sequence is CASGTTGTADTDTQYF. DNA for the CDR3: TGTGCCAGTGGAACGACCGGGACTGCAGATACAGATACGCAGTATTTT. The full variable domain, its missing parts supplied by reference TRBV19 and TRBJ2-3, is DGGITQSPKYLFRKEGQNVTLSCEQNLNHDAMYWYRQDPGQGLRLIYYSQIVNDFQKGDIAEGYSVSREKKESFPLTVTSAQKNPTAFYLCASGTTGTADTDTQYFGPGTRLTVL.

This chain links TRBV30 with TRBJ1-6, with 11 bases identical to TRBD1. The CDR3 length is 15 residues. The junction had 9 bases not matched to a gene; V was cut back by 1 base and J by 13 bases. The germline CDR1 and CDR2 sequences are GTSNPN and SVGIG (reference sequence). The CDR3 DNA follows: TGTGCCTGGAGTGGACTCGGACAGGGGGCGCTTCCCCTCCACTTT. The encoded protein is CAWSGLGQGALPLHF.

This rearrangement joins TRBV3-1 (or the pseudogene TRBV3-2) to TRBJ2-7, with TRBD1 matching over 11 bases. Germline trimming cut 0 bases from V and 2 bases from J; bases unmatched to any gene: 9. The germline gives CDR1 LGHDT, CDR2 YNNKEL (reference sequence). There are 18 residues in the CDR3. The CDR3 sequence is CASSQESGQGAVAYEQYF. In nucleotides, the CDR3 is TGTGCCAGCAGCCAAGAATCAGGACAGGGGGCTGTGGCCTACGAGCAGTACTTC.

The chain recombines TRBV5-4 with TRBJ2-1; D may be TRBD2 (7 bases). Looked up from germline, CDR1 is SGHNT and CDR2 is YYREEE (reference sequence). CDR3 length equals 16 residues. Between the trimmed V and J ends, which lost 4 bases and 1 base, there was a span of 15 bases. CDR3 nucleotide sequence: TGTGCCAGCAGCCTTGGGGGGGCGGGGTCCTACAATGAGCAGTTCTTC. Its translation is CASSLGGAGSYNEQFF. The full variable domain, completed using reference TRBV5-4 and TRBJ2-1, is ETGVTQSPTHLIKTRGQQVTLRCSSQSGHNTVSWYQQALGQGPQFIFQYYREEENGRGNFPPRFSGLQFPNYSSELNVNALELDDSALYLCASSLGGAGSYNEQFFGPGTRLTVL.

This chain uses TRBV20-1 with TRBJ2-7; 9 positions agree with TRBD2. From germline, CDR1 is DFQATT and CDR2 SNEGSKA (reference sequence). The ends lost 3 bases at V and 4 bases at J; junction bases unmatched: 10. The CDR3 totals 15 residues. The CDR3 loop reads CSASSVAGVPYEQYF. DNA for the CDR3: TGCAGTGCTAGTAGCGTAGCGGGAGTTCCATACGAGCAGTACTTC.

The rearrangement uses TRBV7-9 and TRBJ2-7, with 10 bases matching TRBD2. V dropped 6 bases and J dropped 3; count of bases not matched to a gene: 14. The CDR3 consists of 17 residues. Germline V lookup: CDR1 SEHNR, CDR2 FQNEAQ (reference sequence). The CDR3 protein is CASSYNPLAGDIYEQYF. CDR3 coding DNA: TGTGCCAGCAGTTATAACCCCCTAGCGGGAGATATCTACGAGCAGTACTTC.

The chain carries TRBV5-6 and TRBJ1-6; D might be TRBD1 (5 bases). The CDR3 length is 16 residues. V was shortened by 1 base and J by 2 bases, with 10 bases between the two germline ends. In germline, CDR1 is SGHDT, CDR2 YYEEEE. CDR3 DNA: TGTGCCAGCAGCTTGAGGACAATGGCCTATAATTCACCCCTCCACTTT. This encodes CASSLRTMAYNSPLHF.

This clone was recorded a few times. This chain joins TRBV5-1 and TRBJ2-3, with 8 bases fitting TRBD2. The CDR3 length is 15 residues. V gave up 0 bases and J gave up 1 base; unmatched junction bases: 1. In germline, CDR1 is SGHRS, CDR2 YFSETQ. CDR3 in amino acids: CASSLVTSGTDTQYF. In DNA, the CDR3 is TGCGCCAGCAGCTTGGTGACTAGCGGCACAGATACGCAGTATTTT.

The CDR3 sequence: CASGEGQGNTEAFF. Here the CDR3 DNA reads TGCGCCAGCGGGGAGGGACAGGGTAACACTGAAGCTTTCTTT. This sequence joins TRBV5-1 and TRBJ1-1; TRBD1 agrees at 9 bases. V dropped 7 bases and J dropped 2; count of bases not matched to a gene: 6. The CDR3 runs 14 residues. Germline CDR1 is SGHRS and CDR2 is YFSETQ.

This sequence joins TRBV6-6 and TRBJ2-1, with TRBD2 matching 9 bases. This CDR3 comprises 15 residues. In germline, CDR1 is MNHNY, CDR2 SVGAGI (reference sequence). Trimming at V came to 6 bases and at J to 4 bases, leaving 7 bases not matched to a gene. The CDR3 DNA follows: TGTGCCAGCAGCGCGACTAGCGGAGGATACAATGAGCAGTTCTTC. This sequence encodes CASSATSGGYNEQFF.

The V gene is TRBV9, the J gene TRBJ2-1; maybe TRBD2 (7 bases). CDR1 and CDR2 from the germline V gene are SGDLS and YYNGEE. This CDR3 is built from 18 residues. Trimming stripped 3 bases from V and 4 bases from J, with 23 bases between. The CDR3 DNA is TGTGCCAGCAGCGAACGTACGGGGGGCGGAGTAGAATACAATGAGCAGTTCTTC. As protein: CASSERTGGGVEYNEQFF.

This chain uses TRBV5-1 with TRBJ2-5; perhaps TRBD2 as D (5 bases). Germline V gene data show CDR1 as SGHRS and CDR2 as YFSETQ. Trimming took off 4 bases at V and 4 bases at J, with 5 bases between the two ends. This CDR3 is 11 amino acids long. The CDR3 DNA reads TGCGCCAGCAGCGCGGGAGAGACCCAGTACTTC. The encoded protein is CASSAGETQYF.

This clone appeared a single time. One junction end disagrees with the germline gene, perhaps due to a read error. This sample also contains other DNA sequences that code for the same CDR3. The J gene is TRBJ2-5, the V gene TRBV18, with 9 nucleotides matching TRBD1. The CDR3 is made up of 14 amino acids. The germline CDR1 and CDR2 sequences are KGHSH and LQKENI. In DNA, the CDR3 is TGTGCTAGCTCACCGGACAGGGGATCGGAGACCCAGTACTTC. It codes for CASSPDRGSETQYF. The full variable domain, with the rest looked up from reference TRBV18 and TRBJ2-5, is NAGVMQNPRHLVRRRGQEARLRCSPMKGHSHVYWYRQLPEEGLKFMVYLQKENIIDESGMPKERFSAEFPKEGPSILRIQQVVRGDSAAYFCASSPDRGSETQYFGPGTRLLVL.

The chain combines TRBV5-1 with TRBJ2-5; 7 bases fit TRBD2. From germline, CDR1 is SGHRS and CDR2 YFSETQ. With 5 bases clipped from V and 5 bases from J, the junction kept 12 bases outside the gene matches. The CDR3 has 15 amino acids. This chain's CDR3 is CASSREGLSGETQYF. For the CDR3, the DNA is TGCGCCAGCAGTAGAGAGGGACTATCAGGGGAGACCCAGTACTTC.

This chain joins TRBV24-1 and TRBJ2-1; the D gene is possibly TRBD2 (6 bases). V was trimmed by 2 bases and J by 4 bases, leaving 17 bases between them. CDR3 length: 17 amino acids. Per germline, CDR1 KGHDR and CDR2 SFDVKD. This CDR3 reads CATSDSQTRRSYNEQFF. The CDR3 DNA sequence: TGTGCCACCAGTGATTCCCAGACTAGAAGGTCGTACAATGAGCAGTTCTTC.

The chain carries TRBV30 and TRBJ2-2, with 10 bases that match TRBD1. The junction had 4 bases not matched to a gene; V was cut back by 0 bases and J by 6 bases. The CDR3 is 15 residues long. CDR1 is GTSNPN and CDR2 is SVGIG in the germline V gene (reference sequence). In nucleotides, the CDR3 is TGTGCCTGGAGTGTAGGGACAGGGGTTTCCGGGGAGCTGTTTTTT. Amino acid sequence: CAWSVGTGVSGELFF. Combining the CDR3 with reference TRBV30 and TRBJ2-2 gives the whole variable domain SQTIHQWPATLVQPVGSPLSLECTVEGTSNPNLYWYRQAAGRGLQLLFYSVGIGQISSEVPQNLSASRPQDRQFILSSKKLLLSDSGFYLCAWSVGTGVSGELFFGEGSRLTVL.

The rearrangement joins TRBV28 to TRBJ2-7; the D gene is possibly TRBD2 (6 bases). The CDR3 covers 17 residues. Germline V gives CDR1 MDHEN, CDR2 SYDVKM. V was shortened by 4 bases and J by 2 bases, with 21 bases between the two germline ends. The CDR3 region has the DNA TGTGCCAGCAGTTCCGGAGGGCTCTCCACCTCCACCTACGAGCAGTACTTC. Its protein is CASSSGGLSTSTYEQYF.

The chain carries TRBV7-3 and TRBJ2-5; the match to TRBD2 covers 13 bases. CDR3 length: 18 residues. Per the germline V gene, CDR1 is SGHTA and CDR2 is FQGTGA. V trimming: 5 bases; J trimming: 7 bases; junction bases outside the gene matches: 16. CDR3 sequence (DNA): TGTGCCAGCAGCCCCCAACCTCTCGGACTAGCGGGAGTCGGGACCCAGTACTTC. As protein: CASSPQPLGLAGVGTQYF. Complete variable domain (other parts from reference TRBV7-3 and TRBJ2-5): GAGVSQTPSNKVTEKGKYVELRCDPISGHTALYWYRQSLGQGPEFLIYFQGTGAADDSGLPNDRFFAVRPEGSVSTLKIQRTERGDSAVYLCASSPQPLGLAGVGTQYFGPGTRLLVL.

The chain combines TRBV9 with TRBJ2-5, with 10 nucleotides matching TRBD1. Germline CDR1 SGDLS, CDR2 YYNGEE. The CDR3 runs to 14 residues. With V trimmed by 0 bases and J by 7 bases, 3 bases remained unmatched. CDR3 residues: CASSVEGDRGTQYF. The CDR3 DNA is TGTGCCAGCAGCGTAGAAGGGGACAGGGGGACCCAGTACTTC.

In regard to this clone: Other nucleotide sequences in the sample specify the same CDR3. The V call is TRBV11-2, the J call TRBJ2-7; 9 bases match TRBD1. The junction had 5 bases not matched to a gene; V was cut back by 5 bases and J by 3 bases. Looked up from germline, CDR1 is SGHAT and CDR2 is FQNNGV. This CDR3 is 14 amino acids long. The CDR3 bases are TGTGCCAGCAGCCTGGGACAGGGAAACTACGAGCAGTACTTC. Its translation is CASSLGQGNYEQYF. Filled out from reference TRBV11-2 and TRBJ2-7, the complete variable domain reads EAGVAQSPRYKIIEKRQSVAFWCNPISGHATLYWYQQILGQGPKLLIQFQNNGVVDDSQLPKDRFSAERLKGVDSTLKIQPAKLEDSAVYLCASSLGQGNYEQYFGPGTRLTVT.

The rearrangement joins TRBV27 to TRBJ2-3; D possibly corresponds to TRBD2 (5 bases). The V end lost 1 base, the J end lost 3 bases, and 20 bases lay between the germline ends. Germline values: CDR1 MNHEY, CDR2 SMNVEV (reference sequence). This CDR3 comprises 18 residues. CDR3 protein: CASSLFGGEGLRTDTQYF. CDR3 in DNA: TGTGCCAGCAGTTTATTTGGAGGCGAGGGTCTGAGGACAGATACGCAGTATTTT.

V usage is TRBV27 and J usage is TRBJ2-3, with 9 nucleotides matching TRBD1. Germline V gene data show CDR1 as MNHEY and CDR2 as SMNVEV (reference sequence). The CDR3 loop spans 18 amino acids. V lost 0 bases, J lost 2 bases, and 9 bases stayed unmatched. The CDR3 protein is CASSLSPPGQGLTDTQYF. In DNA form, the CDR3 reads TGTGCCAGCAGTTTATCGCCGCCGGGACAGGGACTCACAGATACGCAGTATTTT.